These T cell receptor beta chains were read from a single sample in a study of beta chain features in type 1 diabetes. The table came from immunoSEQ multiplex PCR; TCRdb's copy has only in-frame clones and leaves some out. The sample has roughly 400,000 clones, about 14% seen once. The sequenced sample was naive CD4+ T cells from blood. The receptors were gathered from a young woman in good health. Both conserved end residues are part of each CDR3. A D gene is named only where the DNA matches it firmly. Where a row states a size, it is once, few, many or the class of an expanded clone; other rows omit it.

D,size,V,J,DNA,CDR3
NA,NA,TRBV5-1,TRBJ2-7,TGCGCCAGCAGCTTTTCGGGGACAACCACCTCCTACGAGCAGTACTTC,CASSFSGTTTSYEQYF
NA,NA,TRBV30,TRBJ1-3,TGTGCCTGGTCCGGACAATCTGGAAACACCATATATTTT,CAWSGQSGNTIYF
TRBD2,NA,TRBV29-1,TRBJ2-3,TGCAGCGGAAGACTAGCGGGGTACACAGATACGCAGTATTTT,CSGRLAGYTDTQYF
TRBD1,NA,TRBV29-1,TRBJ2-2,TGCAGCGTTGGAGGACAGGGATGGAACACCGGGGAGCTGTTTTTT,CSVGGQGWNTGELFF
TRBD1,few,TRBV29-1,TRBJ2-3,TGCAGCGTAACGACAGGGTCCACAGATACGCAGTATTTT,CSVTTGSTDTQYF
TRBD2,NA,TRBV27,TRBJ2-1,TGTGCCAGCACCTGGAGACTAGCGGGGCCCAATGAGCAGTTCTTC,CASTWRLAGPNEQFF
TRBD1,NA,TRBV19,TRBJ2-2,TGTGCCAGTAGTGACAGGGGGTTCGTCACCGGGGAGCTGTTTTTT,CASSDRGFVTGELFF
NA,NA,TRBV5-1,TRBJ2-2,TGCGCCAGCAGCTGGGGGGCCGGGGAGCTGTTTTTT,CASSWGAGELFF
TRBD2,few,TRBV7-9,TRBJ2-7,TGTGCCAGCAGCATACAGGGACTAGCGTCGTCCTACGAGCAGTACTTC,CASSIQGLASSYEQYF
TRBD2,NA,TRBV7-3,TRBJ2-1,TGTGCCAGCAGCTCGGGACTAGCGGACTACAATGAGCAGTTCTTC,CASSSGLADYNEQFF
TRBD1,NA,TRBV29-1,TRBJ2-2,TGCAGCGTTCACGGGACAGGGTACCCCGGGGAGCTGTTTTTT,CSVHGTGYPGELFF
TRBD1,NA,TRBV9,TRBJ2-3,TGTGCCAGCAGCGTAGGCGGACAGGGCACAGATACGCAGTATTTT,CASSVGGQGTDTQYF
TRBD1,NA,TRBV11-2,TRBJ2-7,TGTGCCAGCAGTCCGAAAGGGACAGGTGAGCAGTACTTC,CASSPKGTGEQYF
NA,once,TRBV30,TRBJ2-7,TGTGCCTGGGGACAGTTAGTGTCCTACGAGCAGTACTTC,CAWGQLVSYEQYF
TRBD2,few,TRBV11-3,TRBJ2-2,TGTGCCAGCAGCCTTCGACCGGGAGGAAACACCGGGGAGCTGTTTTTT,CASSLRPGGNTGELFF
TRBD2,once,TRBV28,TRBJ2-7,TGTGCCAGCAGTTATCACACACTAGCGTACGAGCAGTACTTC,CASSYHTLAYEQYF
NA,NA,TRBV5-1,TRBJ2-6,TGCGCCAGCAGCTTGGTTCAGGGTGGCTCTGGGGCCAACGTCCTGACTTTC,CASSLVQGGSGANVLTF
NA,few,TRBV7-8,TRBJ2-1,TGTGCCAGCAGCTTAGGGGCTAGCACTTACTACAATGAGCAGTTCTTC,CASSLGASTYYNEQFF
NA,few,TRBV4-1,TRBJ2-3,TGCGCCAGCAGCCAAGATCGTCAGGGGACAGATACGCAGTATTTT,CASSQDRQGTDTQYF
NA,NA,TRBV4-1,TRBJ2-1,TGCGCCAGCAGCCAACCGGTGGGAGAGAGGTACAATGAGCAGTTCTTC,CASSQPVGERYNEQFF
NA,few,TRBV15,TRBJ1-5,TGTGCCACCAGCAGAAGGACAGACCGAAGACCGAATCAGCCCCAGCATTTT,CATSRRTDRRPNQPQHF
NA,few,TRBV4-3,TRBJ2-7,TGCGCCAGCAGCCCATATCCAGGGGATACCTACGAGCAGTACTTC,CASSPYPGDTYEQYF
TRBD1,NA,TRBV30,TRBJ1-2,TGTGCCTGGAGGCCAGACAGGGTCTATGGCTACACCTTC,CAWRPDRVYGYTF
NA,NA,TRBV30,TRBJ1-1,TGTGCCTGGAGCGAGGGAGGGTGGAACACTGAAGCTTTCTTT,CAWSEGGWNTEAFF
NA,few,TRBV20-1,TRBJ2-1,TGCAGTCACAGGGAAAACAATGAGCAGTTCTTC,CSHRENNEQFF
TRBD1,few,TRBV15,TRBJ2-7,TGTGCCACCAGCAGCCCCGCAGGGGGTAACTACGAGCAGTACTTC,CATSSPAGGNYEQYF
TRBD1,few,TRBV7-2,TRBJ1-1,TGTGCCAGCAGCTTGGGGACAGTTCGGAACACTGAAGCTTTCTTT,CASSLGTVRNTEAFF
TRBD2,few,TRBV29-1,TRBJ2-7,TGCAGCGTTAAGACTAGCGCAGCCTACGAGCAGTACTTC,CSVKTSAAYEQYF
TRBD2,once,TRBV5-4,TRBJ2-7,TGTGCCAGCAGCTTGGGGTTAGCGGGGAACTACGAGCAGTACTTC,CASSLGLAGNYEQYF
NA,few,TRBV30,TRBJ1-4,TGTGCCTGGAGCCCTGGACAGGAAAAACTGTTTTTT,CAWSPGQEKLFF
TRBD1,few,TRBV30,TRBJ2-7,TGTGCCTGGAGGACGACAGGGAACTCCTACGAGCAGTACTTC,CAWRTTGNSYEQYF
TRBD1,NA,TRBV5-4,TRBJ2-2,TGTGCCAGCAGCGTGCCCGGGACAGGGAGCACCGGGGAGCTGTTTTTT,CASSVPGTGSTGELFF
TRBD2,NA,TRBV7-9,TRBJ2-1,TGTGCCAGCAGCTTGGAACTAGCGGGGACAACCTACAATGAGCAGTTCTTC,CASSLELAGTTYNEQFF